This record looks at one TCR beta chain sequence and its context. Antigen specificity is unknown. These data come from a study of PD-1 blockade in mismatch repair-deficient tumors. Study-wide background: All were previously treated, progressing patients with about 11 mismatch repair-deficient cancer types.

The CDR3 has 14 amino acids. Produced via immunoSEQ multiplex PCR; TCRdb's table is partial and in-frame only. The data hold some 100,000 clones, with about 79% observed a single time. Study-wide results and limits: Tumor-resident clones, often absent from pretreatment blood, expanded after pembrolizumab and then contracted.

Sequences were derived from peripheral blood, sampled roughly 35 weeks after starting pembrolizumab. The sequence was collected from an adult with mismatch repair-deficient cancer. The chain employs TRBV21-1 and TRBJ2-7; the table names TRBD2, a call not compared with the DNA. TRBV21-1 is a pseudogene segment. This CDR3 is CASRGVRPAYEQYF. CDR3 DNA sequence: TGTGCCAGCCGGGGTGTCCGGCCAGCCTACGAGCAGTACTTC.